The entry below describes one T cell receptor (beta chain). Data came from immunoSEQ multiplex PCR; TCRdb stores just in-frame clones and leaves some out. This table holds more than 300,000 clones, roughly nine tenths found once. This specimen comes from a study of blood T cell repertoires in COVID-19. Living in about two dozen US areas, the participants were between roughly 18 and 90 years of age. The CDR3 sequence is 13 residues long. Germline values: CDR1 LGHDT, CDR2 YNNKEL (reference sequence). V shed 2 bases and J shed 8 bases, with 12 bases lying between them. The chain recombines TRBV3-1 (or the pseudogene TRBV3-2) with TRBJ1-1; no definite D call. Material for sequencing was PBMCs or T cells enriched from blood (not recorded which). This TCR derives from a woman between 35 and 50 years old who had been exposed to COVID-19. The CDR3 region has the DNA TGTGCCAGCAGCCAATCGGTCGCAGGAGAAGCTTTCTTT. Residues: CASSQSVAGEAFF.